These 29 T cell receptor beta chains came from one sample sequenced in a study of T cell changes during pregnancy in multiple sclerosis. Assay: immunoSEQ multiplex PCR; the TCRdb copy retains only in-frame clones and omits some. The repertoire holds fewer than 55,000 clones, with around 90% as singletons. This sample comprised CD4+ T cells from peripheral blood mononuclear cells, obtained in the third trimester of pregnancy. These receptors were collected from a female donor with multiple sclerosis, enrolled in a pregnancy study.

As for this clone: Relative to the germline gene, one junction end is altered; a read error may explain this. The J gene is TRBJ2-7, the V gene TRBV5-1, with a weak D call TRBD1 (7 bases). This CDR3 is built from 13 residues. Germline CDR1 and CDR2: SGHRS and YFSETQ. The CDR3 nucleotides are TGCGCCAGCAGCTTGCGGGGGACAGTCGAGCGGTACTTC. Protein: CASSLRGTVERYF.

The V and J genes are TRBV7-6 and TRBJ1-1, with D perhaps matching TRBD1 (5 bases). V lost 5 bases, J lost 5 bases, and 21 bases lay in between. Germline assignment: CDR1 SGHVS and CDR2 FNYEAQ. The CDR3 totals 16 residues. The CDR3 nucleotides read TGTGCCAGCAGCCCAGTAAGTTGGGGCGCGGAAACTGAAGCTTTCTTT. It translates to CASSPVSWGAETEAFF.

V and J are TRBV7-2 and TRBJ1-2; tentative D call: TRBD1 (5 bases). The V gene's germline CDR1 is SGHTA and CDR2 FQGNSA. The V end lost 5 bases, the J end lost 7 bases, and 23 bases lay between the germline ends. The CDR3 is 16 residues long. CDR3 in DNA: TGTGCCAGCAGCCCATTAAACAGGCTCACACTATCTGGCTACACCTTC. It codes for CASSPLNRLTLSGYTF.

The rearrangement uses TRBV5-1 and TRBJ2-2, with D possibly being TRBD2 (7 bases). The CDR3 has 15 amino acids. Deletions cut 7 bases from V and 4 bases from J, with 17 bases between. In germline, CDR1 is SGHRS, CDR2 YFSETQ. The DNA of the CDR3 is TGCGCCAGCTCCTTACAGGGAGGGAGCACCGGGGAGCTGTTTTTT. Its protein is CASSLQGGSTGELFF.

The chain employs TRBV18 and TRBJ2-2; D gene unclear. CDR1 KGHSH and CDR2 LQKENI come from the germline V gene. CDR3 length: 14 residues. Deletions cut 3 bases from V and 2 bases from J, with 7 bases between. In DNA form, the CDR3 reads TGTGCCAGCTCACCCCAGACTAACACCGGGGAGCTGTTTTTT. This codes for CASSPQTNTGELFF.

The chain uses TRBV15 and TRBJ1-2; 7 bases map to TRBD1. V lost 5 bases to trimming and J lost 4 bases; unmatched junction nucleotides: 10. This CDR3 has 15 amino acids. Looked up from germline, CDR1 is LNHNV and CDR2 is YYDKDF (reference sequence). In DNA, the CDR3 is TGTGCCACCAGCGGCGGACAGGTTATGGGCTATGGCTACACCTTC. This codes for CATSGGQVMGYGYTF.

The V call is TRBV5-4, the J call TRBJ1-4; D is unclear. V was shortened by 4 bases and J by 0 bases, with 10 bases between the two germline ends. Germline CDR1 SGHNT, CDR2 YYREEE (reference sequence). The CDR3 totals 15 residues. The CDR3 DNA sequence: TGTGCCAGCAGCGCGGCCCCGGCAACTAATGAAAAACTGTTTTTT. It encodes CASSAAPATNEKLFF.

This chain links TRBV18 with TRBJ2-2, with 9 bases aligning to TRBD1. Germline V lookup: CDR1 KGHSH, CDR2 LQKENI. After removal of 3 bases from V and 14 bases from J, the junction contained 19 bases not matched to a gene. This CDR3 has 17 amino acids. CDR3: CASSPLPADPGQGVLFF. CDR3 coding DNA: TGTGCCAGCTCACCTCTTCCGGCCGACCCGGGACAGGGAGTTCTGTTTTTT.

The chain uses TRBV6-5 and TRBJ1-1, with D maybe TRBD1 (6 bases). CDR1 and CDR2 from the germline V gene are MNHEY and SVGAGI. V lost 5 bases and J 8 bases, leaving 9 bases between the germline ends. The CDR3 has 11 amino acids. The CDR3 region has the DNA TGTGCCAGCAGTCAGGACAGCGAAGCTTTCTTT. Protein product: CASSQDSEAFF.

The rearrangement joins TRBV29-1 to TRBJ2-7; 10 bases fit TRBD1. This CDR3 comprises 14 residues. Trimming cost V 6 bases and J 3 bases; bases outside gene matches: 8. The germline CDR1 and CDR2 sequences are SQVTM and ANQGSEA. The CDR3 is CSVELRDRGYEQYF. The CDR3 nucleotides are TGCAGCGTGGAACTCCGGGACAGGGGCTACGAGCAGTACTTC.

This sequence joins TRBV10-3 and TRBJ1-2, with 9 bases identical to TRBD1. Per germline, CDR1 ENHRY and CDR2 SYGVKD. The CDR3 runs 18 residues. The junction had 10 bases not matched to a gene; V was cut back by 0 bases and J by 2 bases. The CDR3, as DNA: TGTGCCATCAGTGAGTCTTGGTTTAGGGACAGGGCAAACTATGGCTACACCTTC. This translates into CAISESWFRDRANYGYTF.

This chain links TRBV6-6 with TRBJ2-7, with D possibly TRBD1 on 5 matching bases. The ends were cut back, 8 bases at V and 4 bases at J, with 24 bases in the middle. The germline V gene has CDR1 MNHNY and CDR2 SVGAGI (reference sequence). This CDR3 has 16 amino acids. Here the CDR3 DNA reads TGTGCCAGCCTCGGTAGAACACAGGAAAGTAGGTACGAGCAGTACTTC. As protein: CASLGRTQESRYEQYF.

DNA for the CDR3: TGTGCCAGCAGAGGACTAGCGGGAGAGGAGCAGTTCTTC. Encoded protein: CASRGLAGEEQFF. The chain is built from TRBV7-9 and TRBJ2-1, with 13 bases aligning to TRBD2. Germline assignment: CDR1 SEHNR and CDR2 FQNEAQ (reference sequence). Unmatched junction bases numbered 3, after V lost 6 bases and J lost 10 bases. CDR3 length: 13 residues.

CDR3 protein: CAISGSGDRSYEQYF. CDR3 DNA: TGTGCCATCAGTGGGTCCGGGGACAGATCGTACGAGCAGTACTTC. This chain links TRBV10-3 with TRBJ2-7; 7 bases fit TRBD1. This CDR3 is 15 amino acids long. V dropped 4 bases and J dropped 4; count of bases not matched to a gene: 10. From germline, CDR1 is ENHRY and CDR2 SYGVKD.

The CDR3 DNA is TGCGCCAGCAGCGCTAGTACAACCACAGATACGCAGTATTTT. Its translation: CASSASTTTDTQYF. The chain combines TRBV5-1 with TRBJ2-3; D ambiguous. V lost 4 bases and J lost 2, with 11 bases in between. From germline, CDR1 is SGHRS and CDR2 YFSETQ. The CDR3 runs to 14 residues. The variable domain in full, completed from reference TRBV5-1 and TRBJ2-3, reads KAGVTQTPRYLIKTRGQQVTLSCSPISGHRSVSWYQQTPGQGLQFLFEYFSETQRNKGNFPGRFSGRQFSNSRSEMNVSTLELGDSALYLCASSASTTTDTQYFGPGTRLTVL.

The chain joins TRBV5-1 to TRBJ1-4; 7 bases fit TRBD1. With 0 bases clipped from V and 5 bases from J, the junction kept 4 bases outside the gene matches. Germline values: CDR1 SGHRS, CDR2 YFSETQ. CDR3 length: 15 amino acids. This CDR3 reads CASSLEDRVNEKLFF. In nucleotides, the CDR3 is TGCGCCAGCAGCTTGGAAGACAGGGTGAATGAAAAACTGTTTTTT.

The rearrangement uses TRBV7-3 and TRBJ2-6; D might be TRBD1 (5 bases). The CDR3 has 17 residues. Trimming left V 5 bases short and J 4 bases short, with 18 bases between. The germline CDR1 and CDR2 sequences are SGHTA and FQGTGA. The chain's CDR3 is CASSPDRVATGANVLTF. Written as DNA, the CDR3 is TGTGCCAGCAGCCCCGACAGAGTTGCCACCGGGGCCAACGTCCTGACTTTC.

The J gene is TRBJ1-2, the V gene TRBV21-1; no DNA check was done on the table's D call, TRBD1. TRBV21-1 is noted as a pseudogene. This CDR3 is built from 14 residues. CDR3 DNA: TGTGCCAGCAGCAAAGGTGGGGACAGCGCTGGCTACACCTTC. Amino acid sequence: CASSKGGDSAGYTF.

The chain is built from TRBV19 and TRBJ2-7; 9 bases match TRBD1. The trim removed 5 bases at V and 4 bases at J, leaving 6 bases unmatched. CDR1 and CDR2 from the germline V gene are LNHDA and SQIVND (reference sequence). The CDR3 length is 14 residues. The CDR3 DNA reads TGTGCCAGTAGTTCCCCGGGACAGGGTTACGAGCAGTACTTC. Translating gives CASSSPGQGYEQYF.

The genes are TRBV7-2 and TRBJ2-1; TRBD2 aligns across 13 bases. Germline CDR1 and CDR2: SGHTA and FQGNSA. Trimming took 6 bases from V and 7 from J; bases not matched to a gene: 6. The CDR3 has 15 residues. The CDR3 DNA is TGTGCCAGCAGGAAGACTAGCGGGGGGCATAATGAGCAGTTCTTC. Its translation is CASRKTSGGHNEQFF.

The chain recombines TRBV18 with TRBJ1-2, with a tentative D call TRBD1 (6 bases). This CDR3 has 17 residues. Trimming removed 2 bases from V and 9 bases from J, with 25 bases in between. Germline loops: CDR1 KGHSH, CDR2 LQKENI. The CDR3 loop is CASSPYIPSTGEVRYTF. The CDR3 DNA sequence: TGTGCCAGCTCACCATATATTCCGTCGACAGGCGAGGTCCGCTACACCTTC.

The CDR3 protein is CAISTSGSSYEQYF. In nucleotides, the CDR3 is TGTGCCATCAGCACTAGCGGGAGCTCCTACGAGCAGTACTTC. This chain connects TRBV10-3 to TRBJ2-7; 11 nucleotides agree with TRBD2. The V and J ends lost 6 bases and 0 bases, in that order; junction bases with no gene match: 1. Germline V gene sequence: CDR1 ENHRY, CDR2 SYGVKD. This CDR3 comprises 14 residues.

This CDR3 reads CASSRGRGVQYF. Here the CDR3 DNA reads TGTGCCAGCAGCCGTGGGCGGGGTGTGCAGTACTTC. The gene calls are TRBV6-5 and TRBJ2-7; a possible D gene is TRBD2 (6 bases). The germline V and J ends were trimmed by 6 bases and 9 bases, with 15 bases remaining between them. The CDR3 covers 12 residues. Germline loops: CDR1 MNHEY, CDR2 SVGAGI.

This chain uses TRBV7-2 with TRBJ1-2, with no clear D. Deletions cut 0 bases from V and 6 bases from J, with 17 bases between. Germline loops: CDR1 SGHTA, CDR2 FQGNSA. The CDR3 totals 16 residues. The CDR3 DNA sequence: TGTGCCAGCAGCTTAGCCCGGAGCCCCCCGCTCGATGGCTACACCTTC. This gives the protein CASSLARSPPLDGYTF.

The chain links TRBV9 to TRBJ2-6, with 9 nucleotides matching TRBD1. This CDR3 comprises 15 residues. V was clipped by 4 bases and J by 3 bases; unmatched bases: 2. Germline CDR1 SGDLS, CDR2 YYNGEE. The DNA for the CDR3 is TGTGCCAGCAGCCGGACAGGGGTTGGGGCCAACGTCCTGACTTTC. Translating gives CASSRTGVGANVLTF. The whole variable domain, filled in from reference TRBV9 and TRBJ2-6, reads DSGVTQTPKHLITATGQRVTLRCSPRSGDLSVYWYQQSLDQGLQFLIQYYNGEERAKGNILERFSAQQFPDLHSELNLSSLELGDSALYFCASSRTGVGANVLTFGAGSRLTVL.

The rearrangement links TRBV27 to TRBJ2-3; 13 bases align to TRBD2. Trimming took 4 bases from V and 4 from J; bases not matched to a gene: 5. The CDR3 extends over 16 amino acids. Per the germline V gene, CDR1 is MNHEY and CDR2 is SMNVEV (reference sequence). In DNA, the CDR3 is TGTGCCAGCAGTTCCTGGACTAGCGGGGGTGCAGATACGCAGTATTTT. Amino acids: CASSSWTSGGADTQYF.

The rearrangement joins TRBV2 to TRBJ2-7; 7 bases agree with TRBD1. CDR1 and CDR2 from the germline V gene are SNHLY and FYNNEI. CDR3 length equals 16 residues. J lost 0 bases, V lost 9 bases, and 14 bases had no gene match. The CDR3 sequence: CARAHQTGTSSYEQYF. As DNA, the CDR3 is TGTGCCAGAGCCCACCAGACAGGGACGAGCTCCTACGAGCAGTACTTC.

CDR3: CASSPGANTIYF. In DNA form, the CDR3 reads TGTGCCAGCAGTCCCGGTGCGAACACCATATATTTT. The chain couples TRBV6-6 to TRBJ1-3; unclear D gene. Trimming stripped 5 bases from V and 7 bases from J, with 9 bases between. CDR1 is MNHNY, CDR2 SVGAGI, per germline (reference sequence). The CDR3 is 12 amino acids.

V gene TRBV10-3 combines with J gene TRBJ2-2, with 15 bases fitting TRBD2. The CDR3 runs 18 residues. V gave up 3 bases and J gave up 9 bases; unmatched junction bases: 11. Germline V gives CDR1 ENHRY, CDR2 SYGVKD. CDR3 bases: TGTGCCATCAGTGACACAGGACTAGCGGGGGGGCATCAACGGGAGCTGTTTTTT. Protein sequence: CAISDTGLAGGHQRELFF.